The 11 T cell receptor beta chains reported below all come from one sample, sequenced in a study of cytomegalovirus exposure and HLA in healthy donors. This PCR relied on a set of 60 Vbeta primers and 13 Jbeta primers. Produced via immunoSEQ multiplex PCR; TCRdb's table is partial and in-frame only. The sample yields roughly 140,000 clones, more than 75% seen once. The sequenced sample was PBMCs. Receptors were obtained from a human donor in good health.

The chain joins TRBV13 to TRBJ2-7; possibly TRBD1 for D (5 bases). From germline, CDR1 is PRHDT and CDR2 FYEKMQ (reference sequence). Trimming removed 3 bases from V and 7 bases from J, with 10 bases in between. The CDR3 is 12 amino acids. The CDR3 sequence is CASSLDTSEQYF. The CDR3 DNA sequence: TGTGCCAGCAGCTTGGACACTTCGGAGCAGTACTTC.

The chain combines TRBV6-1 with TRBJ2-3, with unresolved D. The CDR3 extends over 11 amino acids. V shed 6 bases and J shed 8 bases, with 9 bases lying between them. CDR1 and CDR2 (germline): MNHNS, SASEGT. CDR3 in DNA: TGTGCCAGCAGGTCGTCAGGTACGCAGTATTTT. Translating gives CASRSSGTQYF.

The chain carries TRBV19 and TRBJ2-7; no firm D call. Trimming left V 4 bases short and J 6 bases short, with 10 bases between. The CDR3 is 12 residues long. Per the germline V gene, CDR1 is LNHDA and CDR2 is SQIVND (reference sequence). CDR3 in amino acids: CASSTNPSEQYF. The CDR3 bases are TGTGCCAGTAGTACAAATCCGAGCGAGCAGTACTTC.

With respect to this clone: Given the absence of the conserved phenylalanine or tryptophan at the CDR3 end, a read error is likely. The V gene is TRBV27, the J gene TRBJ1-2, with 11 positions matching TRBD1. The ends lost 3 bases at V and 7 bases at J; junction bases unmatched: 10. The CDR3 loop spans 16 amino acids. Germline lookup yields CDR1 MNHEY and CDR2 SMNVEV (reference sequence). This chain's CDR3 is CASSFVGRTGGSGYTL. CDR3 nucleotides: TGTGCCAGCAGTTTCGTCGGCCGGACAGGGGGCAGTGGCTACACCCTC.

CDR3 in amino acids: CASSVDRGGEQYF. The CDR3 coding sequence is TGTGCCAGCAGCGTAGATCGGGGGGGTGAGCAGTACTTC. This chain joins TRBV9 and TRBJ2-7, with 8 bases aligning to TRBD2. The CDR3 has 13 residues. CDR1 is SGDLS, CDR2 YYNGEE, per germline. After removal of 0 bases from V and 7 bases from J, the junction contained 3 bases not matched to a gene.

This chain links TRBV4-3 with TRBJ2-7, with 8 bases that match TRBD1. Germline V CDR1 and CDR2: LGHNA, YSLEER. The CDR3 contains 14 residues. J gave up 6 bases and V 0 bases, and 4 bases lay outside the gene matches. The CDR3 sequence is CASSQDHRGSEQYF. In DNA form, the CDR3 reads TGCGCCAGCAGCCAAGATCACAGGGGGTCCGAGCAGTACTTC.

J is TRBJ2-3 and V is TRBV5-1; maybe TRBD2 (6 bases). The V and J ends lost 0 bases and 0 bases respectively, with 11 bases between them. CDR3 length: 16 amino acids. Per germline, CDR1 SGHRS and CDR2 YFSETQ. The CDR3 sequence is CASSLGSGGSTDTQYF. CDR3 DNA sequence: TGCGCCAGCAGCTTGGGTAGCGGAGGGAGCACAGATACGCAGTATTTT.

This sequence joins TRBV30 and TRBJ2-3; 7 bases fit TRBD1. After removal of 4 bases from V and 0 bases from J, the junction contained 7 bases not matched to a gene. CDR1 and CDR2 from the germline V gene are GTSNPN and SVGIG (reference sequence). This CDR3 comprises 15 residues. DNA of the CDR3: TGTGCCTGGAAGTACGGGGACAGAAGCACAGATACGCAGTATTTT. This encodes CAWKYGDRSTDTQYF.

The chain is built from TRBV6-5 and TRBJ2-1; D may be TRBD1 (5 bases). V was trimmed by 6 bases and J by 9 bases, leaving 18 bases between them. CDR1 is MNHEY and CDR2 is SVGAGI in the germline V gene. The CDR3 runs to 14 residues. This CDR3 is CASSPPTDRFEQFF. The CDR3 nucleotides are TGTGCCAGCAGCCCTCCGACAGACCGGTTTGAGCAGTTCTTC.

The rearrangement joins TRBV30 to TRBJ1-1; D unresolved. The CDR3 sequence is 10 residues long. Germline assignment: CDR1 GTSNPN and CDR2 SVGIG (reference sequence). Trimming removed 5 bases at V and 7 bases at J, with 8 bases between. CDR3 DNA: TGTGCCTGGGATAAACTTGAAGCTTTCTTT. Protein product: CAWDKLEAFF.

V is TRBV15 and J is TRBJ1-2, with D uncertain. V was clipped by 0 bases and J by 4 bases, with 9 bases between them. Germline V gene lookup returns CDR1 LNHNV and CDR2 YYDKDF (reference sequence). This CDR3 is built from 14 residues. The CDR3 coding sequence is TGTGCCACCAGCAGAGATACCCCAGGCTATGGCTACACCTTC. This gives the protein CATSRDTPGYGYTF.